This passage covers 13 T cell receptor beta chains from one sample sequenced in a study of cytomegalovirus exposure and HLA in healthy donors. Both 60 Vbeta primers and 13 Jbeta primers went into the PCR. Measured with immunoSEQ multiplex PCR; TCRdb has only the in-frame clones, and not every one. The profile shows more than 95,000 clones, about 59% of them singletons. The sequenced sample was PBMCs. The receptors originated from a woman between 40 and 55 years old in good health and CMV-seropositive.

The CDR3 sequence is CASSEWGQPWETQYF. The CDR3 nucleotides are TGTGCCAGCAGTGAATGGGGACAGCCGTGGGAGACCCAGTACTTC. V is TRBV2 and J is TRBJ2-5, with 7 bases lining up with TRBD1. This CDR3 is built from 15 residues. Germline V lookup: CDR1 SNHLY, CDR2 FYNNEI. J gave up 5 bases and V 2 bases, and 8 bases lay outside the gene matches.

The chain is built from TRBV10-3 and TRBJ1-4, with D unclear. V dropped 6 bases and J dropped 4 bases, with 9 bases sitting between them. This CDR3 contains 13 residues. Germline CDR1 and CDR2: ENHRY and SYGVKD. The CDR3 sequence: CAIRGAGNEKLFF. The DNA for the CDR3 is TGTGCCATCAGGGGCGCCGGTAATGAAAAACTGTTTTTT.

This clone was detected only a few times. This chain connects TRBV5-6 to TRBJ1-1, with D possibly matching TRBD1 (6 bases). V was cut by 3 bases and J by 1 base, with 10 bases left in between. Germline-derived CDR1 and CDR2 are SGHDT and YYEEEE. The CDR3 runs to 14 residues. CDR3 sequence: CASSWGQSNTEAFF. Here the CDR3 DNA reads TGTGCCAGCAGCTGGGGACAATCGAACACTGAAGCTTTCTTT.

The gene calls are TRBV28 and TRBJ2-5, with a possible D match to TRBD2 (7 bases). The CDR3 is 16 amino acids. Germline V CDR1 and CDR2: MDHEN, SYDVKM. Deletions cut 4 bases from V and 4 bases from J, with 19 bases between. CDR3 in DNA: TGTGCCAGCAGTTCCTTCTGGGGAGGGGGAGGAGAGACCCAGTACTTC. Its translation is CASSSFWGGGGETQYF.

This sequence joins TRBV14 and TRBJ2-2, with 7 positions matching TRBD1. The CDR3 has 15 amino acids. In germline, CDR1 is SGHDN, CDR2 FVKESK. Losses at the gene ends were 3 bases for V and 6 bases for J; bases not matched to a gene: 7. The CDR3, as DNA: TGTGCCAGCAGCCACACCGACAGGGTGTCCGGGGAGCTGTTTTTT. Encoded protein: CASSHTDRVSGELFF. The complete variable domain, with remaining parts taken from reference TRBV14 and TRBJ2-2, reads EAGVTQFPSHSVIEKGQTVTLRCDPISGHDNLYWYRRVMGKEIKFLLHFVKESKQDESGMPNNRFLAERTGGTYSTLKVQPAELEDSGVYFCASSHTDRVSGELFFGEGSRLTVL.

This clone came up once. V gene TRBV9 combines with J gene TRBJ2-7, with TRBD1 matching 8 bases. This CDR3 contains 15 residues. In germline, CDR1 is SGDLS, CDR2 YYNGEE. Trimming took 2 bases from V and 6 from J; bases not matched to a gene: 10. CDR3 sequence: CASSVSPGQDGEQYF. The CDR3 DNA reads TGTGCCAGCAGCGTGTCGCCGGGACAGGATGGCGAGCAGTACTTC. Together with reference TRBV9 and TRBJ2-7, the CDR3 gives the full variable domain: DSGVTQTPKHLITATGQRVTLRCSPRSGDLSVYWYQQSLDQGLQFLIQYYNGEERAKGNILERFSAQQFPDLHSELNLSSLELGDSALYFCASSVSPGQDGEQYFGPGTRLTVT.

This clone was seen a single time. The CDR3 bases are TGTGCCAGCAGAATACCAAGGGGAGGCGGTCAGCCCCAGCATTTT. This codes for CASRIPRGGGQPQHF. The genes are TRBV28 and TRBJ1-5; a possible D gene is TRBD1 (5 bases). CDR1 and CDR2 (germline): MDHEN, SYDVKM. This CDR3 has 15 residues. Trimming removed 6 bases from V and 6 bases from J, with 18 bases in between.

The chain uses TRBV30 and TRBJ1-4; tentative D call: TRBD1 (6 bases). This CDR3 spans 14 amino acids. Germline loops: CDR1 GTSNPN, CDR2 SVGIG (reference sequence). V was cut by 0 bases and J by 8 bases, with 13 bases left in between. DNA for the CDR3: TGTGCCTGGAGTGTGTCAGGGGCTGGGGAAAAACTGTTTTTT. Protein product: CAWSVSGAGEKLFF.

The V call is TRBV4-2, the J call TRBJ1-2; perhaps TRBD1 as D (6 bases). Germline V gene data show CDR1 as LGHNA and CDR2 as YNFKEQ. This CDR3 contains 15 residues. Trimming left V 6 bases short and J 4 bases short, with 18 bases between. CDR3 region: CASRPTGFLSYGYTF. The CDR3 coding sequence is TGTGCCAGCAGGCCCACAGGGTTTTTAAGCTATGGCTACACCTTC.

The chain employs TRBV27 and TRBJ2-3; TRBD2 matches at 11 bases. The CDR3 spans 16 residues. Germline V gene data show CDR1 as MNHEY and CDR2 as SMNVEV (reference sequence). V gave up 7 bases and J gave up 5 bases; unmatched junction bases: 11. CDR3 coding DNA: TGTGCCAGCAAGAATAGCGGGAGGGCTTGGGTAGATACGCAGTATTTT. This gives the protein CASKNSGRAWVDTQYF.

This clone was seen a few times. The chain couples TRBV12-2 to TRBJ2-7; the DNA was not compared with TRBD2, the D call given in the table. TRBV12-2 is shown as a pseudogene. The CDR3 covers 15 residues. CDR3 region: CASRSHLAGPYEQYF. As DNA, the CDR3 is TGTGCAAGTCGCTCTCATCTAGCGGGACCCTACGAGCAGTACTTC.

The gene calls are TRBV18 and TRBJ2-1, with D tentatively TRBD2 (6 bases). The CDR3 has 16 amino acids. The V end was cut by 3 bases, the J end by 5 bases, with 17 bases between. Looked up from germline, CDR1 is KGHSH and CDR2 is LQKENI. The CDR3 here is CASSPTGTLGNNEQFF. Written as DNA, the CDR3 is TGTGCCAGCTCACCCACTGGGACTCTCGGCAACAATGAGCAGTTCTTC.

This sequence joins TRBV6-5 and TRBJ2-3; 13 bases fit TRBD2. Germline CDR1 MNHEY, CDR2 SVGAGI. With V trimmed by 6 bases and J by 4 bases, 4 bases remained unmatched. CDR3 length: 15 residues. This chain's CDR3 is CASSALAGGPDTQYF. CDR3 coding DNA: TGTGCCAGCAGCGCACTAGCGGGAGGGCCAGATACGCAGTATTTT.